A selection of T cell receptor beta chains follows, all from one sample in a study of cytomegalovirus exposure and HLA in healthy donors. Repertoires were generated with immunoSEQ multiplex PCR, while TCRdb's copy carries only in-frame clones and drops some. The table records 200,000 to 250,000 clones, approximately 82% of them present only once. Sequenced input: PBMCs. All receptors derive from a man younger than 30 in good health and CMV-seronegative. Each CDR3 is given without its conserved first and last residue. The D gene is left open where the match is weak. Part of the rows lack a size; the others show once, few, many or a class for expanded clones.

CDR3: ASSEELAGETQY; V: TRBV2; size: .; length: 12; D: .; J: TRBJ2-5
CDR3: ASRDRDRANEKLF; V: TRBV2; size: few; length: 13; D: TRBD1; J: TRBJ1-4
CDR3: ASEGALDTPNTEAF; V: TRBV2; size: once; length: 14; D: .; J: TRBJ1-1
CDR3: ASGELSGRASYEQY; V: TRBV27; size: .; length: 14; D: TRBD2; J: TRBJ2-7
CDR3: ASSEARVGTGIYEQY; V: TRBV2; size: few; length: 15; D: TRBD1; J: TRBJ2-7
CDR3: ASSVQGHEQY; V: TRBV6-5; size: .; length: 10; D: .; J: TRBJ2-7
CDR3: ASSPQGTSSYEQY; V: TRBV18; size: .; length: 13; D: TRBD2; J: TRBJ2-7
CDR3: ASKSGVEQF; V: TRBV28; size: .; length: 9; D: .; J: TRBJ2-1
CDR3: ASSPSAGTTGELF; V: TRBV19; size: .; length: 13; D: .; J: TRBJ2-2
CDR3: ASSPFDSATNEKLF; V: TRBV11-2; size: .; length: 14; D: .; J: TRBJ1-4
CDR3: ASSRRTGPTDTQY; V: TRBV7-2; size: .; length: 13; D: TRBD1; J: TRBJ2-3
CDR3: ASSTARNYGYT; V: TRBV19; size: .; length: 11; D: .; J: TRBJ1-2
CDR3: ASSELVGELF; V: TRBV10-2; size: .; length: 10; D: .; J: TRBJ2-2
CDR3: ASSRLGRLDEKLF; V: TRBV27; size: .; length: 13; D: .; J: TRBJ1-4
CDR3: ASSVGLLVRDSYYGYT; V: TRBV9; size: .; length: 16; D: TRBD1; J: TRBJ1-2
CDR3: ASSEVARNTIY; V: TRBV2; size: .; length: 11; D: .; J: TRBJ1-3
CDR3: ASSSVTDTQY; V: TRBV7-9; size: .; length: 10; D: .; J: TRBJ2-3
CDR3: ASSLVGGRFGNTIY; V: TRBV5-1; size: .; length: 14; D: .; J: TRBJ1-3
CDR3: SVEGLGETQY; V: TRBV29-1; size: once; length: 10; D: .; J: TRBJ2-5
CDR3: ASRETGINYGYT; V: TRBV6-5; size: .; length: 12; D: TRBD1; J: TRBJ1-2
CDR3: ASSDLAGGKYEQY; V: TRBV6-1; size: .; length: 13; D: TRBD2; J: TRBJ2-7
CDR3: AARAGQAYYEQY; V: TRBV28; size: .; length: 12; D: TRBD1; J: TRBJ2-7
CDR3: AWSLADNEQF; V: TRBV30; size: .; length: 10; D: .; J: TRBJ2-1
CDR3: ASSPTGAATYEQY; V: TRBV19; size: .; length: 13; D: .; J: TRBJ2-7
CDR3: ASTPARARKTSEQF; V: TRBV5-1; size: once; length: 14; D: .; J: TRBJ2-1
CDR3: ASSPSAGANTGELF; V: TRBV5-4; size: .; length: 14; D: .; J: TRBJ2-2
CDR3: ASSGTTDWLSTDTQY; V: TRBV7-9; size: .; length: 15; D: .; J: TRBJ2-3
CDR3: AWSVGSSYEQY; V: TRBV30; size: .; length: 11; D: .; J: TRBJ2-7
CDR3: ASSHPGQGPEAF; V: TRBV4-1; size: .; length: 12; D: TRBD1; J: TRBJ1-1
CDR3: ASSILGGPADTQY; V: TRBV7-3; size: .; length: 13; D: .; J: TRBJ2-3
CDR3: ASSLKEGLHNEQF; V: TRBV4-1; size: few; length: 13; D: .; J: TRBJ2-1